The clone carrying this TCR beta chain turned up a few times. Antigen: not known. Since all of the isolated RNA was reverse transcribed, expressed TCRB transcripts were what got sequenced. Only in-frame clones appear in the TCRdb table, and some are missing; sequencing was by immunoSEQ multiplex PCR. The repertoire holds under 400,000 clones, with around 12% as singletons. This record comes from a study of beta chain features in type 1 diabetes. Points from the study as a whole: It was among patients, rather than healthy donors, that naive, central memory and Treg TCRB repertoires appeared more similar. VDJ junctions from patients with type 1 diabetes contained fewer insertions and more deletions.

Each of the CD4+ naive, central memory, regulatory and stem cell-like memory populations was sorted via CD45RO/CCR7/CD25/CD127/CD95/CD27. Material for sequencing was naive CD4+ T cells from blood. This TCR was sampled from a young man in good health.

CDR3 nucleotide sequence: TGCGCCAACTCCGAAGGGGGCTATTTTATGGATCAGCCCCAGCATTTT. This codes for CANSEGGYFMDQPQHF. The chain has TRBV4-3 and TRBJ1-5; 7 bases are shared with TRBD1. V lost 10 bases to trimming and J lost 5 bases; unmatched junction nucleotides: 17. From germline, CDR1 is LGHNA and CDR2 YSLEER. The CDR3 loop spans 16 amino acids.